One and the same sample provided the 28 T cell receptor beta chains below, sequenced in a study of blood T cell repertoires in COVID-19. The assay was immunoSEQ multiplex PCR, and TCRdb's table has in-frame clones only and misses some. The data contain some 270,000 clones, 75% to 90% of them singletons. The sequenced sample was peripheral blood. The source of these receptors is a woman aged 65 to 85 with acute or convalescent COVID-19.

The gene calls are TRBV3-1 (or the pseudogene TRBV3-2) and TRBJ2-3, with D possibly being TRBD2 (6 bases). Trimming left V 0 bases short and J 9 bases short, with 28 bases between. CDR1 is LGHDT and CDR2 is YNNKEL in the germline V gene (reference sequence). CDR3 length: 19 residues. The CDR3 coding sequence is TGTGCCAGCAGCCAAGATTGGGCTTCTTTGGGGGGAAAACCGGGGACGCAGTATTTT. This encodes CASSQDWASLGGKPGTQYF.

This chain joins TRBV27 and TRBJ2-5; the match to TRBD2 covers 9 bases. This CDR3 is 15 amino acids long. V lost 5 bases, J lost 5 bases, and 9 bases stayed unmatched. Germline V gene sequence: CDR1 MNHEY, CDR2 SMNVEV (reference sequence). The CDR3 DNA reads TGTGCCAGCAGTGGCTCTAGCGGGACTGGGGAGACCCAGTACTTC. Protein sequence: CASSGSSGTGETQYF.

The genes are TRBV10-1 and TRBJ2-1; 9 bases align to TRBD2. V shed 7 bases, J shed 7 bases, and the junction held 8 bases outside the gene matches. CDR1 and CDR2 (germline): WNHNN, SYGVQD (reference sequence). This CDR3 has 14 residues. Here the CDR3 reads CASKGAGGPNEQFF. The CDR3 DNA follows: TGCGCCAGCAAGGGGGCGGGGGGGCCAAATGAGCAGTTCTTC.

Written as DNA, the CDR3 is TGCGCCAGCCATCCGGGGGGAGGCTCCTACAATGAGCAGTTCTTC. This translates into CASHPGGGSYNEQFF. The V call is TRBV5-1, the J call TRBJ2-1; 7 nucleotides agree with TRBD2. Germline loops: CDR1 SGHRS, CDR2 YFSETQ. V lost 7 bases to trimming and J lost 0 bases; unmatched junction nucleotides: 7. CDR3 length: 15 amino acids.

The chain joins TRBV11-2 to TRBJ2-1, with 8 bases identical to TRBD2. The CDR3 is 17 amino acids. After removal of 5 bases from V and 9 bases from J, the junction contained 18 bases not matched to a gene. Looked up from germline, CDR1 is SGHAT and CDR2 is FQNNGV. The CDR3 DNA follows: TGTGCCAGCAGCCTACTGATTCACGGGGGGGCCGGTGGTGAGCAGTTCTTC. Translating gives CASSLLIHGGAGGEQFF.

In its sample, this clone was seen once. V is TRBV2 and J is TRBJ2-6, with 8 positions matching TRBD1. The CDR3 extends over 16 amino acids. The V and J ends lost 7 bases and 0 bases, in that order; junction bases with no gene match: 5. Germline CDR1 is SNHLY and CDR2 is FYNNEI. The CDR3 loop is CASNRGINSGANVLTF. CDR3 DNA: TGTGCCAGCAACAGGGGGATCAACTCTGGGGCCAACGTCCTGACTTTC.

The V call is TRBV15, the J call TRBJ1-5; 7 bases are a match to TRBD1. V trimming: 3 bases; J trimming: 5 bases; junction bases outside the gene matches: 4. This CDR3 region has 14 residues. From germline, CDR1 is LNHNV and CDR2 YYDKDF (reference sequence). This chain's CDR3 is CATSRGTADQPQHF. As DNA, the CDR3 is TGTGCCACCAGCAGGGGGACAGCGGATCAGCCCCAGCATTTT.

This chain uses TRBV3-1 (or the pseudogene TRBV3-2) with TRBJ2-3, with D possibly TRBD2 on 6 matching bases. Germline CDR1 LGHDT, CDR2 YNNKEL (reference sequence). Trimming removed 1 base at V and 4 bases at J, with 12 bases between. This CDR3 has 15 residues. CDR3 amino acids: CASSQGGRMADTQYF. Written as DNA, the CDR3 is TGTGCCAGCAGCCAAGGAGGGAGGATGGCAGATACGCAGTATTTT.

The V call is TRBV27, the J call TRBJ2-7, with 9 nucleotides matching TRBD2. Germline V CDR1 and CDR2: MNHEY, SMNVEV (reference sequence). Trimming cost V 6 bases and J 2 bases; bases outside gene matches: 5. The CDR3 loop spans 14 amino acids. In DNA, the CDR3 is TGTGCCAGCAGCGCTAGCGGGGCCACCTACGAGCAGTACTTC. Translation gives CASSASGATYEQYF.

This sequence joins TRBV11-2 and TRBJ2-6; D may be TRBD2 (5 bases). In germline, CDR1 is SGHAT, CDR2 FQNNGV. This CDR3 has 17 residues. Between the trimmed V and J ends, which lost 5 bases and 0 bases, there was a span of 14 bases. The CDR3 DNA is TGTGCCAGCAGCATCCGTGGGGAGTTCTCTGGGGCCAACGTCCTGACTTTC. The encoded protein is CASSIRGEFSGANVLTF.

There are a few counts of this clone. The V and J genes are TRBV5-3 and TRBJ2-7; TRBD1 might be the D (5 bases). TRBV5-3 is flagged as an ORF with uncertain function. The CDR3 covers 13 residues. The V gene lost 4 bases and the J gene lost 5 bases, with 13 bases spanning the gap. The CDR3 nucleotides are TGTGCCAGAAGCACCTCGACAGTCCACGAGCAGTACTTC. Amino acid sequence: CARSTSTVHEQYF.

This clone appeared a single time. The chain has TRBV4-1 and TRBJ1-1; 9 nucleotides match TRBD1. Germline trimming cut 1 base from V and 11 bases from J; bases unmatched to any gene: 20. The CDR3 has 18 residues. The germline gives CDR1 MGHRA, CDR2 YSYEKL. The CDR3 coding sequence is TGCGCCAGCAGCCAAGCCCGTGGTATCGACGAGACAGGGGGTAGGGCTTTCTTT. The encoded protein is CASSQARGIDETGGRAFF.

This chain connects TRBV7-6 to TRBJ2-3; 9 bases are shared with TRBD2. After removal of 7 bases from V and 6 bases from J, the junction contained 11 bases not matched to a gene. This CDR3 is 15 amino acids long. The germline gives CDR1 SGHVS, CDR2 FNYEAQ. The CDR3 here is CASTSTAGGLDTQYF. The CDR3 DNA follows: TGTGCCAGCACCTCAACAGCGGGGGGTTTGGATACGCAGTATTTT.

This chain uses TRBV14 with TRBJ1-3, with no clear D. Germline V gives CDR1 SGHDN, CDR2 FVKESK. This CDR3 has 12 amino acids. Trimming removed 4 bases at V and 1 base at J, with 2 bases between. As DNA, the CDR3 is TGTGCCAGCAGCCCATCTGGAAACACCATATATTTT. Residues: CASSPSGNTIYF.

The rearrangement links TRBV3-1 (or the pseudogene TRBV3-2) to TRBJ2-7, with 7 bases that match TRBD2. J gave up 6 bases and V 4 bases, and 9 bases lay outside the gene matches. CDR3 size: 14 residues. The germline gives CDR1 LGHDT, CDR2 YNNKEL (reference sequence). The CDR3 DNA follows: TGTGCCAGCAGCCTGATTGGAGGGGAGGGCGAGCAGTACTTC. Its translation is CASSLIGGEGEQYF.

The chain uses TRBV10-3 and TRBJ1-1; D ambiguous. V lost 7 bases, J lost 1 base, and 13 bases lay in between. This CDR3 has 14 amino acids. Germline CDR1 ENHRY, CDR2 SYGVKD. The CDR3 nucleotides are TGTGCCATCAAAGTCGCAGGAACGAACACTGAAGCTTTCTTT. This sequence encodes CAIKVAGTNTEAFF.

The chain is built from TRBV14 and TRBJ2-5; TRBD2 agrees at 13 bases. The ends lost 4 bases at V and 3 bases at J; junction bases unmatched: 2. CDR3 length equals 15 residues. The germline CDR1 and CDR2 sequences are SGHDN and FVKESK. This CDR3 is CASSRGLAGEETQYF. DNA for the CDR3: TGTGCCAGCAGCCGAGGACTAGCGGGGGAAGAGACCCAGTACTTC.

This clone was counted a few times. The rearrangement uses TRBV15 and TRBJ2-7, with 8 bases matching TRBD1. This CDR3 is built from 15 residues. CDR1 and CDR2 from the germline V gene are LNHNV and YYDKDF (reference sequence). The ends lost 0 bases at V and 4 bases at J; junction bases unmatched: 5. The CDR3: CATSRDPTGEYEQYF. The CDR3, as DNA: TGTGCCACCAGCAGAGACCCGACAGGGGAGTACGAGCAGTACTTC.

The CDR3 spells CASSQDWGDRSKLFF. CDR3 sequence (DNA): TGCGCCAGCAGCCAAGATTGGGGGGACCGATCAAAACTGTTTTTT. V and J are TRBV4-1 and TRBJ1-4; possibly TRBD1 for D (5 bases). The germline V and J ends were trimmed by 0 bases and 10 bases, with 15 bases remaining between them. The CDR3 has 15 amino acids. Germline V gene data show CDR1 as MGHRA and CDR2 as YSYEKL.

The chain couples TRBV2 to TRBJ2-3, with D hard to call. V lost 6 bases, J lost 6 bases, and 13 bases lay in between. The germline CDR1 and CDR2 sequences are SNHLY and FYNNEI. This CDR3 has 13 residues. The CDR3 reads CASSLLQADTQYF. In DNA form, the CDR3 reads TGTGCCAGCAGCCTCTTGCAGGCCGATACGCAGTATTTT.

As DNA, the CDR3 is TGTGCCAGCAGTCTCAGGGACAGGCAGAGGAATGAGCAGTTCTTC. This encodes CASSLRDRQRNEQFF. The J gene is TRBJ2-1, the V gene TRBV27; 8 nucleotides agree with TRBD1. Germline V lookup: CDR1 MNHEY, CDR2 SMNVEV (reference sequence). V lost 5 bases and J lost 7; bases outside the gene matches: 10. This CDR3 has 15 amino acids.

The chain recombines TRBV28 with TRBJ2-7; unclear D gene. CDR3 size: 12 residues. Germline V gives CDR1 MDHEN, CDR2 SYDVKM. V was trimmed by 9 bases and J by 0 bases, leaving 9 bases between them. The CDR3 sequence: CASSRYSYEQYF. Written as DNA, the CDR3 is TGTGCCAGTTCACGGTACTCCTACGAGCAGTACTTC.

The chain has TRBV18 and TRBJ1-1, with 9 positions matching TRBD1. With 6 bases clipped from V and 3 bases from J, the junction kept 5 bases outside the gene matches. The CDR3 spans 14 residues. Germline-derived CDR1 and CDR2 are KGHSH and LQKENI. In nucleotides, the CDR3 is TGTGCCAGCTCCGGGGGACAGGGAGACACTGAAGCTTTCTTT. Residues: CASSGGQGDTEAFF.

This chain links TRBV10-2 with TRBJ2-4; 9 bases align to TRBD2. V lost 8 bases to trimming and J lost 6 bases; unmatched junction nucleotides: 8. CDR1 is WSHSY and CDR2 is SAAADI in the germline V gene. CDR3 length: 14 amino acids. In DNA, the CDR3 is TGCGCCAGCTATGCCGGACTAGCGAGAAACATTCAGTACTTC. Translating it yields CASYAGLARNIQYF.

The CDR3 sequence: CAWSVPGTVIAEAFF. The CDR3 DNA reads as TGTGCCTGGAGTGTACCCGGGACAGTAATCGCTGAAGCTTTCTTT. The chain couples TRBV30 to TRBJ1-1; TRBD1 matches at 7 bases. Per germline, CDR1 GTSNPN and CDR2 SVGIG (reference sequence). Trimming removed 0 bases from V and 6 bases from J; junction bases left unmatched: 10. The CDR3 consists of 15 residues.

The rearrangement joins TRBV5-6 to TRBJ2-3; D possibly corresponds to TRBD2 (5 bases). The CDR3 has 14 residues. The germline CDR1 and CDR2 sequences are SGHDT and YYEEEE. V was clipped by 0 bases and J by 4 bases, with 9 bases between them. The CDR3 DNA sequence: TGTGCCAGCAGCTTGGCACTAGAGGCAGATACGCAGTATTTT. It yields the protein CASSLALEADTQYF.

The chain is built from TRBV5-1 and TRBJ1-2, with 11 bases matching TRBD1. Germline assignment: CDR1 SGHRS and CDR2 YFSETQ. The ends lost 4 bases at V and 4 bases at J; junction bases unmatched: 9. The CDR3 is 16 residues long. CDR3 DNA: TGCGCCAGCAGCAGGGACAGGGGGATTAACCTCTATGGCTACACCTTC. This sequence encodes CASSRDRGINLYGYTF.

This clone occurred once. The chain has TRBV10-3 and TRBJ1-1; no firm D call. There are 12 residues in the CDR3. Trimming shortened V by 1 base and J by 10 bases, and 10 bases separated the two germline ends. Germline V gives CDR1 ENHRY, CDR2 SYGVKD. This CDR3 reads CAISEFGRGAFF. DNA of the CDR3: TGTGCCATCAGTGAGTTTGGTAGAGGAGCTTTCTTT.